This TCR beta chain was observed in a study of blood T cells in healthy people across ages (dated by TCRdb to about 2015). Describing the broader study: In model experiments, template switching captured about one uniquely barcoded TCR beta cDNA molecule for every two T cells. To avoid experimental bias, donors of different ages were spread randomly across the sequencing lanes. Two additional independent replicas of 1 million unique cDNA reads from the same blood draw were analyzed for two donors (one aged 18 to 30 and one aged 80 or older). Age-related changes in TCR beta repertoire diversity were measured in the study by deep sequencing normalized with unique cDNA molecular identifiers. The donors were divided into four age groups: young (average around 17 years), middle-aged (approximately 39), aged (approximately 62) and long-lived (roughly 86).

Donors were a few dozen systemically healthy Caucasian individuals from Russia aged 6 to 90 years. Each donor gave approximately 9.3 milliliters of peripheral blood, collected into EDTA-treated Vacutainer tubes. Ficoll-Paque density-gradient centrifugation was used to isolate PBMCs, with at least 6.5 million per sample. Total RNA was extracted from PBMCs with Trizol reagent, with at least 5 micrograms obtained per sample. The percentages of naive CD45RAhigh/CD27high T cells were determined by flow cytometry on a PBMC aliquot from every donor. Concerning this clonotype itself: Its recognized antigen is unknown. The sample holds no much larger clone one base away, and base qualities are not on file.

Results the study describes overall, beyond this receptor: There was a strong correlation between observed TCR beta diversity and the percentage of naive T cells measured by flow cytometry. Estimates of total diversity based on one million sequenced T cells were regarded as lower bounds and as underestimates. Compared with the aged group, the long-lived group had more naive CD4+ T cells, fewer expanded clones and increased TCR diversity, suggesting age selection. Because the CMV infection status of the donors was unknown, age-related changes in expanded clonotypes may potentially have been confounded. As age increased, observed TCR beta diversity per million T cells dropped in a roughly linear way, and a significant reduction was already evident by age 40. Bulk unsorted PBMC profiling prevented conclusive comparison of naive and antigen-experienced compartments.

The germline V gene (reference sequence) supplies CDR1 DFQATT and CDR2 SNEGSKA. The junction shows trimming of 8 bases on V and 6 bases on J, plus 17 bases between the germline ends. The CDR3 holds 13 amino acids from the cysteine to the phenylalanine. The CDR3 DNA has 39 bases and is translated from base 1. The library was prepared using 5' RACE. Sequencing relied on an Illumina HiSeq 2500. A second about 7 to 11 cycle PCR used a sample-barcoded 5' primer and a J-beta primer mix. A template-switch 5' adaptor carrying 12 random nucleotides introduced a unique molecular identifier onto each TCR beta cDNA molecule. At least 2.5 million CDR3-containing paired-end reads were obtained from each sample. First-strand cDNA was synthesized from all RNA with the Mint cDNA synthesis kit, primed by a TRBC-specific oligonucleotide. Following uracil-DNA glycosylase treatment, all cDNA underwent a first 18-cycle PCR with the universal primers M1SS and BC2_uni_R. The authors' analysis ran thus. For normalization, 1 million high-quality reads, each with a distinct molecular identifier, were randomly selected from each sample. Instead of being binned into consensus sequences, reads that shared molecular identifiers were thrown out. MiTCR, run with a Q25 quality threshold and the strictest error-elimination algorithm, handled CDR3 identification, clonotype clustering and error correction. A nonparametric unseen species model with Euler transformation was used to estimate lower-bound total TCR beta diversity. Clones were called with MiXCR by TCRdb after fastp trimmed the public reads at Q25, and only in-frame beta chains were retained. Here each entry gathers all rows of one CDR3 protein and keeps the most common genes and DNA. TCRdb's processing, not the authors' own work, is the source of the V and J calls. In all, the sample holds 1.5 million to 2 million distinct CDR3 sequences, and roughly 49% of those were seen once. Together, the top ten hold roughly 2% of the sample.

What was sequenced was blood. The sequence is built from TRBV20-1 and TRBJ1-5; there is no confident call for the D gene. The sequence was collected from a woman aged 40 to 49 in good health. The DNA sequence is as follows: TGCAGTATTGGGGTGGCGGAGAGTCAGCCCCAGCATTTT. The encoded protein is CSIGVAESQPQHF.